The 8 T cell receptor beta chains given below trace back to one sample, sequenced in a study of human T cells and chemical hapten exposure. The time point here: patch test 1, 2 weeks after DPC sensitization. Treatment given: therapeutic diphenylcyclopropenone sensitization with weekly scalp DPC. TCRdb reanalysed the RACE reads using MiXCR and keeps one entry per CDR3 protein. The data hold about 120,000 distinct CDR3 sequences, with about an eighth observed a single time. This material consisted of whole blood, taken in connection with sensitization to the hapten diphenylcyclopropenone (DPC). Receptors originate from a woman between 45 and 60 years old with alopecia areata. Some clones in this sample may be carry-over from other donors' samples.

This clonotype was seen ten or more times. The chain is built from TRBV11-3 and TRBJ2-6; D may be TRBD1 (5 bases). The germline V gene has CDR1 SGHNT and CDR2 YENEEA. CDR3 length: 16 amino acids. Trimming cost V 5 bases and J 3 bases, with 14 bases left between them. CDR3 sequence reads: CASSPQGASGANVLTF. The CDR3 DNA reads as TGTGCCAGCAGCCCGCAGGGCGCAAGTGGGGCCAACGTCCTGACTTTC.

Only a few counts were recorded for this clonotype. The rearrangement links TRBV28 to TRBJ1-2, with TRBD1 identical over 7 bases. Trimming cost V 5 bases and J 1 base; bases outside gene matches: 7. CDR1 is MDHEN, CDR2 SYDVKM, per germline. This CDR3 has 15 residues. Here the CDR3 DNA reads TGTGCCAGCAGTCCCCAAGGGACAGTTAACTATGGCTACACCTTC. Translation gives CASSPQGTVNYGYTF.

The sample holds one count of this clonotype. This chain joins TRBV28 and TRBJ1-1; D remains unclear. The V end was cut by 11 bases, the J end by 0 bases, with 10 bases between. The CDR3 is 12 residues long. The germline V gene encodes CDR1 MDHEN and CDR2 SYDVKM. The CDR3 DNA sequence: TGTGCCTCCCGGCGGATGAACACTGAAGCTTTCTTT. It specifies CASRRMNTEAFF.

This clonotype was observed a few times. The V call is TRBV20-1, the J call TRBJ1-2; D might be TRBD1 (5 bases). Per the germline V gene, CDR1 is DFQATT and CDR2 is SNEGSKA (reference sequence). V was trimmed by 3 bases and J by 10 bases, leaving 15 bases between them. The CDR3 totals 12 residues. The CDR3, as DNA: TGCAGTGCTAGGGAACAGGCCTCCGACTACACCTTC. Protein: CSAREQASDYTF.

This chain connects TRBV5-1 to TRBJ1-6, with D perhaps TRBD1 (5 bases). This CDR3 comprises 14 residues. The V end was cut by 6 bases, the J end by 0 bases, with 7 bases between. The germline CDR1 and CDR2 sequences are SGHRS and YFSETQ. CDR3 bases: TGCGCCAGCAAGGACAACTCCTATAATTCACCCCTCCACTTT. This codes for CASKDNSYNSPLHF.

The V gene is TRBV29-1, the J gene TRBJ2-5; 7 nucleotides line up with TRBD1. CDR3 length: 13 amino acids. V dropped 7 bases and J dropped 5; count of bases not matched to a gene: 10. Germline CDR1 reads SQVTM; CDR2 reads ANQGSEA. The CDR3 protein is CSAPSTGSETQYF. In nucleotides, the CDR3 is TGCAGCGCTCCATCGACAGGGTCCGAGACCCAGTACTTC.

This clonotype has more than one count but fewer than ten. The J gene is TRBJ1-2, the V gene TRBV2, with 10 bases fitting TRBD1. The CDR3 is made up of 12 amino acids. The germline CDR1 and CDR2 sequences are SNHLY and FYNNEI. Trimming at V came to 4 bases and at J to 7 bases, leaving 0 bases not matched to a gene. The CDR3 here is CASSGTGGGYTF. The DNA of the CDR3 is TGTGCCAGCAGTGGGACAGGGGGTGGCTACACCTTC.

Note on this clonotype: A read error may explain this, as a much larger clone is one base away. The genes are TRBV18 and TRBJ1-2, with D perhaps TRBD1 (6 bases). The CDR3 spans 15 residues. V was shortened by 3 bases and J by 1 base, with 12 bases between the two germline ends. The germline gives CDR1 KGHSH, CDR2 LQKENI. The CDR3 DNA reads as TGTGCCAGCTCACCCTCTTACAGGGATAACTATGGCTACACCTTC. This sequence encodes CASSPSYRDNYGYTF.